Below, 24 T cell receptor beta chains from the same sample are listed, as sequenced in a study of cytomegalovirus exposure and HLA in healthy donors. A multiplex PCR was run with 60 Vbeta primers and 13 Jbeta primers. Assay used: immunoSEQ multiplex PCR; TCRdb lists only in-frame clones, some missing. The table includes about 69,000 clones, 65% to 70% detected once. Material: PBMCs. The source of these receptors is a woman aged 25 to 39 in good health and CMV-seronegative.

This clone turned up a few times. V and J are TRBV5-1 and TRBJ2-1; 13 bases map to TRBD2. The CDR3 loop spans 17 amino acids. V dropped 2 bases and J dropped 9; count of bases not matched to a gene: 11. Germline V CDR1 and CDR2: SGHRS, YFSETQ. CDR3 in amino acids: CASSFPQLAGGHIEQFF. Here the CDR3 DNA reads TGCGCCAGCAGCTTCCCTCAACTAGCGGGGGGGCATATTGAGCAGTTCTTC.

This chain uses TRBV27 with TRBJ1-1, with a possible D match to TRBD1 (5 bases). Looked up from germline, CDR1 is MNHEY and CDR2 is SMNVEV (reference sequence). V gave up 4 bases and J gave up 0 bases, with 6 bases separating them. The CDR3 sequence is 13 residues long. CDR3 coding DNA: TGTGCCAGCAGTTACAGGTTGAACACTGAAGCTTTCTTT. This sequence encodes CASSYRLNTEAFF.

The chain has TRBV30 and TRBJ1-2; maybe TRBD1 (5 bases). Germline loops: CDR1 GTSNPN, CDR2 SVGIG (reference sequence). Trimming shortened V by 4 bases and J by 5 bases, and 14 bases separated the two germline ends. This CDR3 comprises 13 residues. Written as DNA, the CDR3 is TGTGCCTGGACTGGGGGGGGGAATTATGGCTACACCTTC. Protein sequence: CAWTGGGNYGYTF. The full variable domain, completed using reference TRBV30 and TRBJ1-2, is SQTIHQWPATLVQPVGSPLSLECTVEGTSNPNLYWYRQAAGRGLQLLFYSVGIGQISSEVPQNLSASRPQDRQFILSSKKLLLSDSGFYLCAWTGGGNYGYTFGSGTRLTVV.

V is TRBV13 and J is TRBJ2-5, with TRBD1 matching over 7 bases. Germline trimming cut 5 bases from V and 6 bases from J; bases unmatched to any gene: 12. From germline, CDR1 is PRHDT and CDR2 FYEKMQ (reference sequence). This CDR3 has 15 residues. The CDR3 sequence: CASSPSPDREKTQYF. The CDR3 DNA sequence: TGTGCCAGCAGCCCCAGCCCCGACAGGGAAAAGACCCAGTACTTC. The entire variable domain, with the rest obtained from reference TRBV13 and TRBJ2-5, is as follows: AAGVIQSPRHLIKEKRETATLKCYPIPRHDTVYWYQQGPGQDPQFLISFYEKMQSDKGSIPDRFSAQQFSDYHSELNMSSLELGDSALYFCASSPSPDREKTQYFGPGTRLLVL.

The CDR3 sequence is CASSLVPGETQYF. CDR3 DNA sequence: TGTGCCAGCAGCTTAGTACCGGGTGAGACCCAGTACTTC. V is TRBV7-9 and J is TRBJ2-5; D remains unclear. The CDR3 has 13 residues. Looked up from germline, CDR1 is SEHNR and CDR2 is FQNEAQ (reference sequence). V was trimmed by 1 base and J by 5 bases, leaving 8 bases between them.

The gene calls are TRBV7-6 and TRBJ1-5; D gene uncertain. The V gene lost 2 bases and the J gene lost 2 bases, with 7 bases spanning the gap. Germline V gives CDR1 SGHVS, CDR2 FNYEAQ. The CDR3 covers 14 residues. CDR3 residues: CASSLSQGNQPQHF. The CDR3 nucleotides read TGTGCCAGCAGCTTATCACAAGGCAATCAGCCCCAGCATTTT.

The V and J genes are TRBV5-1 and TRBJ1-5; D unclear. The CDR3 totals 13 residues. Trimming removed 2 bases from V and 6 bases from J, with 9 bases in between. Per the germline V gene, CDR1 is SGHRS and CDR2 is YFSETQ. Here the CDR3 DNA reads TGCGCCAGCAGCTTTAGCGGGGTTCAGCCCCAGCATTTT. It is translated as CASSFSGVQPQHF. The full variable domain, completed using reference TRBV5-1 and TRBJ1-5, is KAGVTQTPRYLIKTRGQQVTLSCSPISGHRSVSWYQQTPGQGLQFLFEYFSETQRNKGNFPGRFSGRQFSNSRSEMNVSTLELGDSALYLCASSFSGVQPQHFGDGTRLSIL.

The chain links TRBV4-2 to TRBJ2-2; D is ambiguous. Germline CDR1 is LGHNA and CDR2 is YNFKEQ. The V gene lost 1 base and the J gene lost 6 bases, with 6 bases spanning the gap. This CDR3 region has 13 residues. CDR3 region: CASSQGPPGELFF. The DNA for the CDR3 is TGTGCCAGCAGCCAAGGGCCCCCCGGGGAGCTGTTTTTT.

The chain links TRBV5-1 to TRBJ1-4; D is unresolved. This CDR3 has 12 amino acids. CDR1 is SGHRS, CDR2 YFSETQ, per germline. V dropped 0 bases and J dropped 10 bases, with 7 bases sitting between them. The CDR3 nucleotides read TGCGCCAGCAGCTTGGCTCGGGGAAAACTGTTTTTT. It yields the protein CASSLARGKLFF.

The chain has TRBV5-4 and TRBJ2-1, with 8 bases identical to TRBD1. V lost 0 bases and J lost 6; bases outside the gene matches: 5. The CDR3 consists of 15 residues. The germline gives CDR1 SGHNT, CDR2 YYREEE (reference sequence). CDR3 amino acids: CASSLEQGVFNEQFF. The DNA of the CDR3 is TGTGCCAGCAGCTTGGAACAGGGGGTCTTCAATGAGCAGTTCTTC.

This chain joins TRBV19 and TRBJ1-5; D is undetermined. V was cut by 1 base and J by 0 bases, with 7 bases left in between. Germline CDR1 reads LNHDA; CDR2 reads SQIVND (reference sequence). The CDR3 totals 15 residues. CDR3 coding DNA: TGTGCCAGTAGTATAGGGCGGTATAGCAATCAGCCCCAGCATTTT. This codes for CASSIGRYSNQPQHF.

V gene TRBV30 combines with J gene TRBJ1-5; 7 bases map to TRBD1. CDR1 and CDR2 (germline): GTSNPN, SVGIG (reference sequence). Trimming removed 2 bases from V and 6 bases from J; junction bases left unmatched: 4. CDR3 size: 13 residues. CDR3 in amino acids: CAWSRQGGQPQHF. The CDR3 nucleotides are TGTGCCTGGAGTAGACAGGGAGGTCAGCCCCAGCATTTT.

The chain couples TRBV30 to TRBJ2-1, with D maybe TRBD1 (6 bases). From germline, CDR1 is GTSNPN and CDR2 SVGIG (reference sequence). The CDR3 covers 15 residues. V was cut by 0 bases and J by 2 bases, with 11 bases left in between. CDR3 bases: TGTGCCTGGAGTGTACTGGACAGAACCTACAATGAGCAGTTCTTC. Translated: CAWSVLDRTYNEQFF. Variable domain in full (rest from reference TRBV30 and TRBJ2-1): SQTIHQWPATLVQPVGSPLSLECTVEGTSNPNLYWYRQAAGRGLQLLFYSVGIGQISSEVPQNLSASRPQDRQFILSSKKLLLSDSGFYLCAWSVLDRTYNEQFFGPGTRLTVL.

This rearrangement joins TRBV15 to TRBJ2-3, with 9 bases aligning to TRBD2. Per germline, CDR1 LNHNV and CDR2 YYDKDF (reference sequence). The V segment lost 3 bases and the J segment 0 bases; nucleotides outside the gene matches: 4. This CDR3 region has 16 residues. CDR3 sequence (DNA): TGTGCCACCAGCAGGACTAGCGGAGAGAGCACAGATACGCAGTATTTT. Translating it yields CATSRTSGESTDTQYF.

The chain links TRBV28 to TRBJ1-1; unclear D gene. The CDR3 totals 12 residues. Germline V gene data show CDR1 as MDHEN and CDR2 as SYDVKM. V was pared by 4 bases and J by 9 bases, with 12 bases between. The CDR3: CASSYGEVQAFF. CDR3 bases: TGTGCCAGCAGTTACGGGGAGGTTCAAGCTTTCTTT.

V usage is TRBV7-6 and J usage is TRBJ2-3, with 7 bases identical to TRBD2. The CDR3 is 14 residues long. The germline CDR1 and CDR2 sequences are SGHVS and FNYEAQ. The ends lost 0 bases at V and 4 bases at J; junction bases unmatched: 1. The CDR3: CASSLAGGADTQYF. As DNA, the CDR3 is TGTGCCAGCAGCTTAGCGGGGGGGGCAGATACGCAGTATTTT. Looking up the rest from reference TRBV7-6 and TRBJ2-3 gives the full variable domain: GAGVSQSPRYKVTKRGQDVALRCDPISGHVSLYWYRQALGQGPEFLTYFNYEAQQDKSGLPNDRFSAERPEGSISTLTIQRTEQRDSAMYRCASSLAGGADTQYFGPGTRLTVL.

This chain joins TRBV29-1 and TRBJ2-1; 12 bases match TRBD2. Looked up from germline, CDR1 is SQVTM and CDR2 is ANQGSEA. CDR3 length: 16 residues. V shed 3 bases, J shed 2 bases, and the junction held 5 bases outside the gene matches. CDR3 sequence (DNA): TGCAGCGTTGACGGACTAGCGGGGTCTCCCTACAATGAGCAGTTCTTC. Its translation: CSVDGLAGSPYNEQFF.

This clone was observed a few times. The J gene is TRBJ2-5, the V gene TRBV6-1, with D unresolved. The CDR3 covers 13 residues. V was cut by 7 bases and J by 2 bases, with 11 bases left in between. CDR1 is MNHNS and CDR2 is SASEGT in the germline V gene. The CDR3 bases are TGTGCCAGCACTGGTAGCAGACAAGAGACCCAGTACTTC. This encodes CASTGSRQETQYF.

This chain joins TRBV4-2 and TRBJ2-5; D unclear. V lost 0 bases and J 5 bases, leaving 10 bases between the germline ends. In germline, CDR1 is LGHNA, CDR2 YNFKEQ. This CDR3 region has 14 residues. The CDR3 here is CASSQDFFQETQYF. CDR3 coding DNA: TGTGCCAGCAGCCAAGATTTTTTCCAGGAGACCCAGTACTTC.

The chain is built from TRBV7-9 and TRBJ1-6, with D perhaps TRBD1 (6 bases). Germline lookup yields CDR1 SEHNR and CDR2 FQNEAQ (reference sequence). Trimming shortened V by 1 base and J by 10 bases, and 11 bases separated the two germline ends. The CDR3 spans 14 residues. The DNA of the CDR3 is TGTGCCAGCAGCTTAGGGTCAGGGGTATCACCCCTCCACTTT. It encodes CASSLGSGVSPLHF.

This chain connects TRBV5-1 to TRBJ2-5; 9 positions agree with TRBD1. Germline loops: CDR1 SGHRS, CDR2 YFSETQ. Trimming at V came to 2 bases and at J to 4 bases, leaving 6 bases not matched to a gene. This CDR3 has 15 residues. The CDR3 region is CASSFGDRDAETQYF. The CDR3 DNA follows: TGCGCCAGCAGCTTTGGGGACAGGGATGCAGAGACCCAGTACTTC.

This clone was counted a few times. CDR3 amino acids: CASSWTGGDIEAFF. The DNA of the CDR3 is TGTGCCAGCAGCTGGACAGGGGGGGATATTGAAGCTTTCTTT. The chain couples TRBV5-4 to TRBJ1-1; 10 bases are a match to TRBD1. After removal of 3 bases from V and 7 bases from J, the junction contained 6 bases not matched to a gene. The CDR3 has 14 residues. Germline CDR1 reads SGHNT; CDR2 reads YYREEE (reference sequence). Full variable domain (rest looked up from reference TRBV5-4 and TRBJ1-1): ETGVTQSPTHLIKTRGQQVTLRCSSQSGHNTVSWYQQALGQGPQFIFQYYREEENGRGNFPPRFSGLQFPNYSSELNVNALELDDSALYLCASSWTGGDIEAFFGQGTRLTVV.

The chain couples TRBV10-3 to TRBJ2-5; TRBD1 matches 9 bases. The junction had 10 bases not matched to a gene; V was cut back by 10 bases and J by 4 bases. The germline V gene encodes CDR1 ENHRY and CDR2 SYGVKD. CDR3 length: 14 residues. The CDR3 coding sequence is TGTGCCACCCGATCCGACAGGGGGGTAGAGACCCAGTACTTC. Translated: CATRSDRGVETQYF.

This rearrangement joins TRBV19 to TRBJ1-5; tentative D call: TRBD1 (5 bases). Germline CDR1 reads LNHDA; CDR2 reads SQIVND (reference sequence). The V end was cut by 9 bases, the J end by 11 bases, with 14 bases between. This CDR3 contains 11 residues. The CDR3 spells CASAQGSAQHF. CDR3 nucleotides: TGTGCCAGCGCCCAGGGATCAGCCCAGCATTTT.